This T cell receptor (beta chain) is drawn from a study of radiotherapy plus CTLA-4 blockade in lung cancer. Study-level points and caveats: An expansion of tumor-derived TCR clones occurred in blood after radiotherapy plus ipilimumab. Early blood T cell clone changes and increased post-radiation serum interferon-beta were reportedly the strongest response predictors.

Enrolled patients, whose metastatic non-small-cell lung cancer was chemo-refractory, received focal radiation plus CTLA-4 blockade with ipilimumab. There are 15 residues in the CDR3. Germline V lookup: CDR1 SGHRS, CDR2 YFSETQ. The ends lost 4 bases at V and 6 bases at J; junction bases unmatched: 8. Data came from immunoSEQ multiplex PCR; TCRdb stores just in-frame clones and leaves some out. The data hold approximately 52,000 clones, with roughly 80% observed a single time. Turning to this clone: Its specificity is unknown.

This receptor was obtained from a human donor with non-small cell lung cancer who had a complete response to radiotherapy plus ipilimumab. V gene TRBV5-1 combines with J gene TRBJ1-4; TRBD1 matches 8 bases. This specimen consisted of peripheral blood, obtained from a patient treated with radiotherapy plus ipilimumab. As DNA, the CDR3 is TGCGCCAGCAGCATACTCAGGGGGCAAGATGAAAAACTGTTTTTT. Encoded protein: CASSILRGQDEKLFF.